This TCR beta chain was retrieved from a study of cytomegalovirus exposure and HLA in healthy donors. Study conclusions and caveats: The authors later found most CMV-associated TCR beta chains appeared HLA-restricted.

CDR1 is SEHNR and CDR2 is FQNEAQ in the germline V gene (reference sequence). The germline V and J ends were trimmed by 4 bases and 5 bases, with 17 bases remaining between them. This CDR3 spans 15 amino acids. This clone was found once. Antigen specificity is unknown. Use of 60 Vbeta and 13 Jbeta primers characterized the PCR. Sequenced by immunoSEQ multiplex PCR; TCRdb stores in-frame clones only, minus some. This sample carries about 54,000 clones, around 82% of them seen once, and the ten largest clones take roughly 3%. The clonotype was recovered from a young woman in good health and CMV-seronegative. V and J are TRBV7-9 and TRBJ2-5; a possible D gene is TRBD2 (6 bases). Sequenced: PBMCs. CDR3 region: CASSSNSGRGETQYF. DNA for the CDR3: TGTGCCAGCAGCTCCAATAGCGGAAGAGGCGAGACCCAGTACTTC.